This is a list of T cell receptor beta chains from one sample in a study of shared clonotypes between healthy human individuals. Some clones are missing from TCRdb's copy, which holds only in-frame ones; the method was immunoSEQ multiplex PCR. Of some 470,000 clones listed, over 65% are singletons. The sample taken for sequencing was PBMCs. The receptors were sampled from a middle-aged woman in good health. Some clones in this sample may be carry-over from other donors' samples. CDR3s include the opening cysteine and the closing phenylalanine or tryptophan. D genes are given only for firm matches. The listing skips clone size in some rows; elsewhere it reads once, few, many or a size class.

d_gene,v_gene,j_gene,abundance,CDR3nt,CDR3aa
NA,TRBV5-5,TRBJ2-7,once,TGTGCCAGCAGTACTGCTGGGGGGCTCGAGCAGTACTTC,CASSTAGGLEQYF
NA,TRBV5-4,TRBJ2-5,NA,TGTGCCAGCAGCTCCGTGAGGGGGGCCGGAGAGACCCAGTACTTC,CASSSVRGAGETQYF
TRBD1,TRBV4-1,TRBJ1-2,many,TGCGCCAGCAGCCAGCCGGGACAGGCAGACTATGGCTACACCTTC,CASSQPGQADYGYTF
NA,TRBV2,TRBJ1-4,NA,TGTGCCAGCAGGCAGGAAAAACTGTTTTTT,CASRQEKLFF
TRBD2,TRBV5-1,TRBJ2-1,NA,TGCGCCAGCAGCTTGGGACTAGCGGGAGCCTACAATGAGCAGTTCTTC,CASSLGLAGAYNEQFF
TRBD2,TRBV29-1,TRBJ2-3,NA,TGCAGCGTAGAACCTAGCGGTAGCACAGATACGCAGTATTTT,CSVEPSGSTDTQYF
NA,TRBV6-5,TRBJ2-7,NA,TGTGCCAGCAGTTACTCTGAGACAGGAGCCTACGAGCAGTACTTC,CASSYSETGAYEQYF
TRBD1,TRBV7-9,TRBJ2-3,NA,TGTGCCAGCAGCCAAGATAGGGGGCGAGAGCTGGCAGATACGCAGTATTTT,CASSQDRGRELADTQYF
NA,TRBV6-1,TRBJ2-7,NA,TGTGCCAGCAGTGGCAGGATTAATAAAGGCTACGAGCAGTACTTC,CASSGRINKGYEQYF
NA,TRBV2,TRBJ1-2,few,TGTGCCAGCAGCAGGGAACTAACTAACTATGGCTACACCTTC,CASSRELTNYGYTF
TRBD2,TRBV6-5,TRBJ2-7,once,TGTGCCAGCAGTTACCCCCTAGCGGGAGTCTACGAGCAGTACTTC,CASSYPLAGVYEQYF
NA,TRBV11-2,TRBJ2-1,few,TGTGCCAGCGGGCCGGGGCGGGCCCTCTACAATGAGCAGTTCTTC,CASGPGRALYNEQFF
NA,TRBV9,TRBJ1-4,NA,TGTGCCAGCAGCGTAGGACAGACTAATGAAAAACTGTTTTTT,CASSVGQTNEKLFF
TRBD2,TRBV10-2,TRBJ2-2,NA,TGCGCCAGCAGTGAGTCAGGTGGACTAGCGGGAGGGCCCGGGGAGCTGTTTTTT,CASSESGGLAGGPGELFF
NA,TRBV6-7,TRBJ2-2,NA,TGTGCCAGCAGTTACTCTCACGGATCCAGACCGGGGGCGAACACCGGGGAGCTGTTTTTT,CASSYSHGSRPGANTGELFF
NA,TRBV21-1,TRBJ1-1,few,TGTGCCAGCAGCAAAGAGCTCCCCGAAGCTTTCTTT,CASSKELPEAFF
NA,TRBV7-2,TRBJ2-5,NA,TGTGCCAGCAGCTTACAATCAGGGTTTCAAGAGACCCAGTACTTC,CASSLQSGFQETQYF
NA,TRBV25-1,TRBJ1-5,NA,TGTGCCAGCAGTGAGCACGGGCGAGGCCAGCCCCAGCATTTT,CASSEHGRGQPQHF
NA,TRBV6-6,TRBJ2-3,NA,TGTGCCAGCAGCTCTAGAACAGCTAGCACAGATACGCAGTATTTT,CASSSRTASTDTQYF
TRBD1,TRBV28,TRBJ1-5,many,TGTGCCAGCACTTTTTATAGGGGACAGGGAGGTCAGCCCCAGCATTTT,CASTFYRGQGGQPQHF
NA,TRBV7-9,TRBJ2-5,NA,TGTGCCAGCAGCCCAACCGGGACACGGCAACAAGAGACCCAGTACTTC,CASSPTGTRQQETQYF
NA,TRBV10-3,TRBJ2-3,NA,TGTGCCATCGCCGGCGGGAGCACAGATACGCAGTATTTT,CAIAGGSTDTQYF